Shown below are 31 T cell receptor beta chains from a single sample sequenced in a study of cytomegalovirus exposure and HLA in healthy donors. With 60 Vbeta and 13 Jbeta primers, the PCR was carried out. The method was immunoSEQ multiplex PCR; TCRdb's version includes in-frame clones alone and lacks a portion of them. Here the sample spans some 60,000 clones, 80% being singletons. The sample comprised PBMCs. These receptors came from a male donor in good health and CMV-seronegative.

In DNA form, the CDR3 reads TGTGCCAGCAACCCCGCCCACGGAGCGGGGGGAGTTGTCAATGAGCAGTTCTTC. Residues: CASNPAHGAGGVVNEQFF. The genes are TRBV7-8 and TRBJ2-1; 9 bases match TRBD2. The CDR3 has 18 amino acids. The V segment lost 7 bases and the J segment 6 bases; nucleotides outside the gene matches: 19. Germline CDR1 reads SGHVS; CDR2 reads FQNEAQ.

The V gene is TRBV19, the J gene TRBJ1-6, with D possibly matching TRBD1 (5 bases). The germline gives CDR1 LNHDA, CDR2 SQIVND (reference sequence). The V and J ends lost 5 bases and 7 bases respectively, with 15 bases between them. The CDR3 covers 15 residues. CDR3 DNA sequence: TGTGCCAGTAGTCCCGGTAAGGGACTGAATTCACCCCTCCACTTT. It specifies CASSPGKGLNSPLHF.

The V call is TRBV5-4, the J call TRBJ2-1, with TRBD2 matching 7 bases. The CDR3 sequence is 16 residues long. Germline CDR1 is SGHNT and CDR2 is YYREEE (reference sequence). The V gene end was trimmed by 3 bases and the J gene end by 2 bases; junction bases not matched to a gene: 8. In DNA form, the CDR3 reads TGTGCCAGCAGCTGGACCGGGGGGTCAACCTACAATGAGCAGTTCTTC. Protein sequence: CASSWTGGSTYNEQFF.

The V call is TRBV6-1, the J call TRBJ1-2; D not certain. The CDR3 extends over 12 amino acids. V lost 7 bases and J 4 bases, leaving 10 bases between the germline ends. From germline, CDR1 is MNHNS and CDR2 SASEGT. The CDR3 DNA reads as TGTGCCAGCATGAGAGTCGGCTATGGCTACACCTTC. It specifies CASMRVGYGYTF.

The chain couples TRBV11-2 to TRBJ2-6; 8 bases are shared with TRBD1. The V gene end was trimmed by 3 bases and the J gene end by 4 bases; junction bases not matched to a gene: 5. CDR1 is SGHAT and CDR2 is FQNNGV in the germline V gene. The CDR3 runs to 16 residues. In DNA, the CDR3 is TGTGCCAGCAGCTTGGCAGGGGGCAGGGGGGCCAACGTCCTGACTTTC. Translating gives CASSLAGGRGANVLTF. Based on the CDR3 plus reference TRBV11-2 and TRBJ2-6, the full variable domain is EAGVAQSPRYKIIEKRQSVAFWCNPISGHATLYWYQQILGQGPKLLIQFQNNGVVDDSQLPKDRFSAERLKGVDSTLKIQPAKLEDSAVYLCASSLAGGRGANVLTFGAGSRLTVL.

V is TRBV30 and J is TRBJ2-7; possible D gene TRBD1, 5 bases. V lost 5 bases to trimming and J lost 9 bases, with 14 bases between them. Per germline, CDR1 GTSNPN and CDR2 SVGIG (reference sequence). The CDR3 has 11 amino acids. CDR3 sequence: CAWGTGLGQYF. The DNA of the CDR3 is TGTGCCTGGGGCACAGGCTTAGGGCAGTACTTC. The variable domain in full, with the rest retrieved from reference TRBV30 and TRBJ2-7, is SQTIHQWPATLVQPVGSPLSLECTVEGTSNPNLYWYRQAAGRGLQLLFYSVGIGQISSEVPQNLSASRPQDRQFILSSKKLLLSDSGFYLCAWGTGLGQYFGPGTRLTVT.

V and J are TRBV6-5 and TRBJ2-7, with 8 bases lining up with TRBD1. V lost 6 bases, J lost 5 bases, and 9 bases stayed unmatched. This CDR3 contains 14 residues. The germline V gene encodes CDR1 MNHEY and CDR2 SVGAGI. CDR3 nucleotides: TGTGCCAGCAGCATCGACAGGGGTGGGGACGAGCAGTACTTC. Translation: CASSIDRGGDEQYF.

This clone was counted a single time. The CDR3 sequence: CASSGSGSNEKLFF. CDR3 DNA sequence: TGTGCCAGCAGCGGGTCAGGGTCTAATGAAAAACTGTTTTTT. This rearrangement joins TRBV5-5 to TRBJ1-4; weak D call: TRBD1 (5 bases). CDR1 SGHKS and CDR2 YYEKEE come from the germline V gene (reference sequence). Trimming left V 4 bases short and J 3 bases short, with 10 bases between. This CDR3 region has 14 residues.

This clone has a handful of counts. The V gene is TRBV2, the J gene TRBJ1-2; D gene uncertain. The length of the CDR3 is 13 residues. Trimming stripped 4 bases from V and 0 bases from J, with 6 bases between. Germline V lookup: CDR1 SNHLY, CDR2 FYNNEI. The CDR3 is CASSVSANYGYTF. CDR3 DNA sequence: TGTGCCAGCAGTGTTTCAGCTAACTATGGCTACACCTTC.

This clone was found a few times. The J gene is TRBJ1-1, the V gene TRBV7-2; D remains unclear. CDR1 and CDR2 from the germline V gene are SGHTA and FQGNSA. The V end lost 5 bases, the J end lost 1 base, and 14 bases lay between the germline ends. The CDR3 covers 15 residues. As DNA, the CDR3 is TGTGCCAGCAGCCCGGGCGGGGAAAGGAACACTGAAGCTTTCTTT. The encoded protein is CASSPGGERNTEAFF.

For this clone: The same CDR3 can be traced to other DNA sequences in this sample. The CDR3 protein is CASSLGLASSYEQYF. The CDR3 nucleotides are TGTGCCAGCAGCTTGGGGCTTGCCAGCTCCTACGAGCAGTACTTC. The chain employs TRBV7-2 and TRBJ2-7; the D gene is possibly TRBD1 (5 bases). CDR1 and CDR2 from the germline V gene are SGHTA and FQGNSA. Trimming removed 3 bases from V and 0 bases from J, with 12 bases in between. The CDR3 has 15 amino acids.

The chain recombines TRBV2 with TRBJ1-2; D unresolved. This CDR3 is built from 14 residues. Germline V gene lookup returns CDR1 SNHLY and CDR2 FYNNEI. Trimming left V 9 bases short and J 3 bases short, with 17 bases between. The CDR3 DNA reads as TGTGCCAGGGGGAGCCCTAGCACGGACTATGGCTACACCTTC. Translated: CARGSPSTDYGYTF.

The V gene is TRBV10-2, the J gene TRBJ2-7; 10 bases fit TRBD2. Losses at the gene ends were 5 bases for V and 2 bases for J; bases not matched to a gene: 3. The germline V gene encodes CDR1 WSHSY and CDR2 SAAADI. The CDR3 length is 14 residues. The CDR3 coding sequence is TGCGCCAGCAGTCTACTAGCGGGGACCTACGAGCAGTACTTC. Translation: CASSLLAGTYEQYF.

This clone was counted between two and nine times. The V and J genes are TRBV19 and TRBJ2-2; 12 bases line up with TRBD2. This CDR3 contains 16 residues. The germline V gene has CDR1 LNHDA and CDR2 SQIVND (reference sequence). Losses at the gene ends were 4 bases for V and 5 bases for J; bases not matched to a gene: 5. The CDR3 region is CASSSLAGGTTGELFF. The CDR3 DNA sequence: TGTGCCAGTAGTAGTCTAGCGGGGGGGACTACCGGGGAGCTGTTTTTT.

The chain couples TRBV6-1 to TRBJ1-1; D remains ambiguous. Between the trimmed V and J ends, which lost 6 bases and 2 bases, there was a span of 16 bases. The CDR3 runs 15 residues. Germline V gives CDR1 MNHNS, CDR2 SASEGT. CDR3 loop: CASSPGRARNTEAFF. The CDR3 DNA reads as TGTGCCAGCAGCCCTGGGAGGGCGCGAAACACTGAAGCTTTCTTT.

CDR3 nucleotide sequence: TGTGCCAGCAGCTGCCGGGACTTTTCTGTCCTACGAAGCGAGCAGTACTTC. Translation: CASSCRDFSVLRSEQYF. This chain links TRBV21-1 with TRBJ2-7; TRBD2, as called in the table, went unchecked against the DNA. TRBV21-1 is annotated as a pseudogene. The CDR3 totals 17 residues.

The rearrangement links TRBV25-1 to TRBJ2-3, with TRBD2 matching over 9 bases. Germline CDR1 and CDR2: MGHDK and SYGVNS. This CDR3 comprises 16 residues. J gave up 4 bases and V 0 bases, and 5 bases lay outside the gene matches. The CDR3 DNA reads TGTGCCAGCAGTGAATATGGCGGGGGGGTGGCAGATACGCAGTATTTT. This codes for CASSEYGGGVADTQYF.

The chain employs TRBV6-5 and TRBJ1-2, with a possible D match to TRBD1 (6 bases). CDR3 size: 15 residues. Germline-derived CDR1 and CDR2 are MNHEY and SVGAGI. V lost 0 bases and J lost 2, with 10 bases in between. DNA of the CDR3: TGTGCCAGCAGTTACTCCAGGGGAGGGAACTATGGCTACACCTTC. This gives the protein CASSYSRGGNYGYTF.

The chain links TRBV9 to TRBJ2-5, with a weak D call TRBD2 (7 bases). V lost 0 bases and J 11 bases, leaving 17 bases between the germline ends. Germline CDR1 is SGDLS and CDR2 is YYNGEE. The CDR3 has 14 amino acids. The CDR3 spells CASSVGGGGMEQYF. CDR3 nucleotide sequence: TGTGCCAGCAGCGTAGGGGGGGGCGGAATGGAGCAGTACTTC.

The genes are TRBV9 and TRBJ2-3; D perhaps matches TRBD2 (6 bases). The CDR3 is 16 amino acids. Germline V gene lookup returns CDR1 SGDLS and CDR2 YYNGEE. The ends were cut back, 4 bases at V and 0 bases at J, with 15 bases in the middle. The CDR3 region is CASSSRIAGSTDTQYF. The CDR3 DNA reads TGTGCCAGCAGCAGCAGGATCGCGGGGAGCACAGATACGCAGTATTTT.

This clone has a single count. The chain has TRBV4-2 and TRBJ2-3, with 9 positions matching TRBD2. The CDR3 length is 21 residues. Germline V CDR1 and CDR2: LGHNA, YNFKEQ. Losses at the gene ends were 0 bases for V and 6 bases for J; bases not matched to a gene: 22. In nucleotides, the CDR3 is TGTGCCAGCAGCCAAGATTTTCCTCTAAGCGGGGGGCTCAGCAGCCGGGATACGCAGTATTTT. It codes for CASSQDFPLSGGLSSRDTQYF.

CDR3 in DNA: TGCGCCAGCAGCTTGGGGACAGGGCATTACAATCAGCCCCAGCATTTT. As protein: CASSLGTGHYNQPQHF. This chain links TRBV5-1 with TRBJ1-5, with 8 positions matching TRBD1. Looked up from germline, CDR1 is SGHRS and CDR2 is YFSETQ. The CDR3 sequence is 16 residues long. J was trimmed by 3 bases and V by 0 bases; bases with no gene match: 5. The full variable domain, completed using reference TRBV5-1 and TRBJ1-5, is KAGVTQTPRYLIKTRGQQVTLSCSPISGHRSVSWYQQTPGQGLQFLFEYFSETQRNKGNFPGRFSGRQFSNSRSEMNVSTLELGDSALYLCASSLGTGHYNQPQHFGDGTRLSIL.

The rearrangement links TRBV6-5 to TRBJ1-2, with no clear D. The CDR3 covers 13 residues. V was trimmed by 2 bases and J by 4 bases, leaving 8 bases between them. Germline CDR1 is MNHEY and CDR2 is SVGAGI. CDR3 in DNA: TGTGCCAGCAGTTACGGGCAGCTCTATGGCTACACCTTC. This gives the protein CASSYGQLYGYTF.

The chain carries TRBV11-3 and TRBJ2-1, with 7 bases lining up with TRBD1. CDR1 and CDR2 from the germline V gene are SGHNT and YENEEA. The CDR3 covers 18 residues. Trimming at V came to 4 bases and at J to 8 bases, leaving 20 bases not matched to a gene. This CDR3 reads CASSSITNRQGTLDEQFF. DNA for the CDR3: TGTGCCAGCAGCTCAATAACAAATCGACAGGGAACATTGGATGAGCAGTTCTTC.

The CDR3 here is CASSLDRGNEKLFF. The CDR3 DNA follows: TGTGCCAGCAGCTTAGACAGGGGCAATGAAAAACTGTTTTTT. V and J are TRBV7-2 and TRBJ1-4; 7 bases align to TRBD1. The CDR3 consists of 14 residues. V trimming: 1 base; J trimming: 5 bases; junction bases outside the gene matches: 1. Germline CDR1 reads SGHTA; CDR2 reads FQGNSA.

The rearrangement uses TRBV9 and TRBJ2-2, with TRBD1 identical over 7 bases. Germline assignment: CDR1 SGDLS and CDR2 YYNGEE. J lost 5 bases, V lost 6 bases, and 10 bases had no gene match. The CDR3 loop spans 15 amino acids. The CDR3 is CASTPRTGQTGELFF. CDR3 DNA sequence: TGTGCCAGCACCCCTCGGACAGGTCAGACCGGGGAGCTGTTTTTT.

The chain joins TRBV27 to TRBJ1-5, with D possibly matching TRBD1 (6 bases). V was pared by 6 bases and J by 0 bases, with 15 bases between. There are 16 residues in the CDR3. Per germline, CDR1 MNHEY and CDR2 SMNVEV (reference sequence). The DNA for the CDR3 is TGTGCCAGCAGACGGACAGTTGACCTTAGCAATCAGCCCCAGCATTTT. Encoded protein: CASRRTVDLSNQPQHF.

This chain's CDR3 is CASRPRGPRYEQYF. CDR3 sequence (DNA): TGTGCCAGCAGACCCAGGGGGCCCCGCTACGAGCAGTACTTC. The genes are TRBV4-2 and TRBJ2-7; the match to TRBD1 covers 8 bases. V dropped 6 bases and J dropped 3; count of bases not matched to a gene: 7. This CDR3 comprises 14 residues. Germline CDR1 is LGHNA and CDR2 is YNFKEQ.

The chain links TRBV5-6 to TRBJ1-3; D uncertain. This CDR3 is 14 amino acids long. Trimming cost V 0 bases and J 3 bases, with 7 bases left between them. Germline V gives CDR1 SGHDT, CDR2 YYEEEE. Written as DNA, the CDR3 is TGTGCCAGCAGCTTGGCCCATAGTGGAAACACCATATATTTT. Residues: CASSLAHSGNTIYF.

CDR3 sequence (DNA): TGTGCCAGCAGCTTAGATCGGGTCTACGAGCAGTACTTC. Translating it yields CASSLDRVYEQYF. The chain has TRBV7-8 and TRBJ2-7, with no clear D. Deletions cut 1 base from V and 3 bases from J, with 7 bases between. Germline V gene data show CDR1 as SGHVS and CDR2 as FQNEAQ. There are 13 residues in the CDR3.

V and J are TRBV11-2 and TRBJ1-6; D might be TRBD1 (5 bases). CDR1 and CDR2 (germline): SGHAT, FQNNGV. Trimming pared 4 bases from V and 0 bases from J, leaving 13 bases between. The CDR3 spans 17 residues. The CDR3 bases are TGTGCCAGCAGCTGGGACTTTCAGAGCTCCTATAATTCACCCCTCCACTTT. This codes for CASSWDFQSSYNSPLHF.